This T cell receptor beta chain was recovered during a study of T cell clonality in common variable immunodeficiency. Libraries were prepared by immunoSEQ multiplex PCR; TCRdb keeps only in-frame clonotypes and omits some of them. The sample contains fewer than 75,000 clones, none of them singletons. In its sample, this clone was seen many times. The CDR3 end lies 3 residues beyond the end of the read and is filled in from the germline J gene. CDR1 is SGHRS and CDR2 is YFSETQ in the germline V gene. V was pared by 2 bases and J by 3 bases, with 14 bases between. The CDR3 loop spans 16 amino acids. The rearrangement links TRBV5-1 to TRBJ2-2, with D possibly TRBD2 on 7 matching bases. The receptor comes from a person aged 18 to 75 in good health. What was sequenced was peripheral blood mononuclear cells. The sequenced part of the CDR3 DNA is TGCGCCAGCAGCTTCGGGGGGCCTCGTGACACCGGGGAG. As protein: CASSFGGPRDTGE. In full, the CDR3 reads CASSFGGPRDTGELFF.